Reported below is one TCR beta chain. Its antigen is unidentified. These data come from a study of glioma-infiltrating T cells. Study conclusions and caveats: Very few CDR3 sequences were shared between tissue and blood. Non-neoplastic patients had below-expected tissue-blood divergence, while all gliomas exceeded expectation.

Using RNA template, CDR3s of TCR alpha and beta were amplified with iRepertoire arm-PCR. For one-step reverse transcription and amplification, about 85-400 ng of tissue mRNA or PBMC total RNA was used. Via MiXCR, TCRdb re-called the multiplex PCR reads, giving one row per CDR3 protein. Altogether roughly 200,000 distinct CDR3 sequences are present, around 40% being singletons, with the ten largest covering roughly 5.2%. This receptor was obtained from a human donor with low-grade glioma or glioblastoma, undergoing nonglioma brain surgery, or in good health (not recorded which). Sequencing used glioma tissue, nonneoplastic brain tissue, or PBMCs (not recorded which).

The CDR3 loop reads CASSQEIWGLAGADTQYF. CDR3 DNA: TGCGCCAGCAGCCAAGAAATATGGGGACTAGCGGGAGCCGATACGCAGTATTTT. The V gene is TRBV4-1, the J gene TRBJ2-3; TRBD2 agrees at 14 bases. V was pared by 0 bases and J by 6 bases, with 8 bases of the junction left unmatched. Germline V gene data show CDR1 as MGHRA and CDR2 as YSYEKL. The CDR3 extends over 18 amino acids.